This T cell receptor (beta chain) was documented in a study of T cell responses to AZD1222 COVID-19 vaccine. Study-level findings and limits: Nearly half of spike-specific TCRs reportedly go after variant regions that carry no mutations. There were mostly white British donors and more females than males, and clonal diversity was possibly underestimated. Just five or six AZD1222 recipients were seropositive at baseline. Spike was spanned by vaccine-associated CD4 TCRs, with dominance at 160-218 and 743-854.

The CDR3 length is 14 residues. V gave up 3 bases and J gave up 5 bases; unmatched junction bases: 6. The germline V gene has CDR1 KGHSH and CDR2 LQKENI. Libraries were prepared by immunoSEQ multiplex PCR; TCRdb keeps only in-frame clonotypes and omits some of them. The sample includes roughly 150,000 clones, 93% of them seen just once. Note on this clone: The antigen remains unidentified.

This chain joins TRBV18 and TRBJ1-1; 7 positions match TRBD1. This sample comprised peripheral blood, obtained on day 0 of AZD1222 vaccination. This TCR was sampled from an adult in good health. CDR3 residues: CASSPLETGTEAFF. CDR3 nucleotides: TGTGCCAGCTCACCTCTCGAGACAGGGACTGAAGCTTTCTTT.